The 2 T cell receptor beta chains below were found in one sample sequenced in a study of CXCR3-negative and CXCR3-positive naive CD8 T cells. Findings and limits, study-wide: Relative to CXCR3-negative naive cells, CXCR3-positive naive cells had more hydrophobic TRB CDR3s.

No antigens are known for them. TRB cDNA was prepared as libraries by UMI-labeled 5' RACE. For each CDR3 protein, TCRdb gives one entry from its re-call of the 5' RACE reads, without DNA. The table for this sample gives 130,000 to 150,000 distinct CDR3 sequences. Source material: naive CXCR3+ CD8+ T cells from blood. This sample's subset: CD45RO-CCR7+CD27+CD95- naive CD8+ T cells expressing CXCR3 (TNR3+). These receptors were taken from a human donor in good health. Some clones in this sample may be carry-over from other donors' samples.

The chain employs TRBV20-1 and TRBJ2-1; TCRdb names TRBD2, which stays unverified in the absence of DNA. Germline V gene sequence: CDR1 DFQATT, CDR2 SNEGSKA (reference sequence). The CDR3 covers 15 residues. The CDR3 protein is CSARAPGLAVGEQFF.

Here the CDR3 reads CASSSGSGGSTDTQYF. J is TRBJ2-3 and V is TRBV5-1; with no DNA, the TCRdb D assignment of TRBD2 cannot be verified. The germline gives CDR1 SGHRS, CDR2 YFSETQ. The CDR3 has 16 residues.